This T cell receptor (beta chain) was retrieved from a study of shared clonotypes between healthy human individuals. Across the whole study: Each donor contributed plates that comprised three CD4 naive, three CD4 memory, two CD8 naive and one CD8 memory. Study results and caveats: Rarefaction showed sorted-subset sequencing was incomplete despite large depth.

Regarding this clone: Its cognate antigen is unknown.

The naive CD8 subset, CD45RO-negative cells positively selected for CCR7, excluded terminally differentiated effector memory CD45RA+ cells. Caucasian adults living in Nashville, Tennessee, provided all samples. CDR1 is SGHAT and CDR2 is FQNNGV in the germline V gene. The CDR3 loop spans 11 amino acids. V lost 6 bases and J lost 10, with 10 bases in between. In the original analysis: In the immunoSEQ data, sequences were junction-only and lacked quality scores, so filtering differed. The assay was immunoSEQ multiplex PCR, and TCRdb's table has in-frame clones only and misses some. V, J and clone size were drawn from that table, and D and trimming were deduced from the DNA. The table records some 2,100,000 clones, 85% to 95% of them present only once.

J is TRBJ2-1 and V is TRBV11-2; D unclear. This clonotype originated in a man between 18 and 29 years old in good health. Some clones in this sample may be carry-over from other donors' samples. The sample was naive CD8+ T cells from PBMCs. The CDR3 sequence: CASRTNREQFF. The CDR3 DNA follows: TGTGCCAGCAGAACAAACCGGGAGCAGTTCTTC.